This TCR beta chain stems from a study of cytotoxic CD8 clonotypes in ibrutinib-treated CLL. Across the whole study: Partial response was seen in 24 patients and complete response in 2; after median around 72 months, about 14 stayed remitted, 12 progressed.

TCRdb keeps only in-frame clones here, not all; method: immunoSEQ multiplex PCR. The profile shows over 250,000 clones, about 72% of them singletons. This clonotype was sampled from a human donor with chronic lymphocytic leukemia. This material consisted of PBMCs, taken at disease progression, from a patient treated with ibrutinib.

CDR3 DNA sequence: TGTGCCAGCTCAGAAGGGGGAGGCAATCAGCCCCAGCATTTT. Its protein is CASSEGGGNQPQHF. This sequence joins TRBV19 and TRBJ1-5; possibly TRBD1 for D (6 bases). Germline V gene lookup returns CDR1 LNHDA and CDR2 SQIVND (reference sequence). V was shortened by 9 bases and J by 2 bases, with 14 bases between the two germline ends. CDR3 length: 14 residues.